This TCR beta chain is drawn from a study of shared clonotypes between healthy human individuals. Findings and caveats of the study: Non-shared clonotypes had lower generation probabilities than clonotypes shared by all four sorted-subset donors. An expected dependence of interdonor clonotype sharing on sequencing depth was noted.

Researchers divided each subset's genomic DNA evenly across several immunoSEQ plates. Method: immunoSEQ multiplex PCR; TCRdb's copy keeps in-frame clones and lacks some. The repertoire holds about 690,000 clones, with less than 95% as singletons. V was shortened by 6 bases and J by 5 bases, with 16 bases between the two germline ends. The CDR3 runs 14 residues. Looked up from germline, CDR1 is MNHEY and CDR2 is SMNVEV (reference sequence). With respect to this clone: Its antigen remains unidentified.

Sequenced sample: memory CD8+ T cells from PBMCs. Subset of the sample: CD45RO+ cells pooled with CCR7-negative TemRA cells. The sequence was obtained from a young man in good health. Some clones in this sample may be carry-over from other donors' samples. V and J are TRBV27 and TRBJ1-1; D not resolved. The CDR3: CASRGEFSGTEAFF. The CDR3 DNA is TGTGCCAGCAGGGGAGAGTTTTCGGGAACTGAAGCTTTCTTT.